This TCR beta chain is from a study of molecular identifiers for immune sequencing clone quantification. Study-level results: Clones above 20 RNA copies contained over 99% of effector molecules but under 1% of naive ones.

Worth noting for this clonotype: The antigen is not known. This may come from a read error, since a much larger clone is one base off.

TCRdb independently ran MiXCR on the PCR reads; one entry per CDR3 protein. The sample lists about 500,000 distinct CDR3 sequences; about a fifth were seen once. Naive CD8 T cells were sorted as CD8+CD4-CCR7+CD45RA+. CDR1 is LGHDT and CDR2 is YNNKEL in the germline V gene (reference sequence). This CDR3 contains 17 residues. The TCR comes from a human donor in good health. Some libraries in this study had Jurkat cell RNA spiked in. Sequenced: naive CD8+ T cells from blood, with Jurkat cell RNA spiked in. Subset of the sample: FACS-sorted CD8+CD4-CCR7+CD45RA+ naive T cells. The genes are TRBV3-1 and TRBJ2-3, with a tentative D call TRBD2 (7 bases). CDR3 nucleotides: TGTGCCGGCAGCCAAGACGGGGGGCAACGAGGCACAGATACGCAGTATTTT. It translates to CAGSQDGGQRGTDTQYF.